These T cell receptor beta chains were read from a single sample in a study of cytomegalovirus exposure and HLA in healthy donors. TCRdb keeps only in-frame clones here, not all; method: immunoSEQ multiplex PCR. The sample lists hundreds of thousands of clones; roughly 84% were seen once. Sequencing input: PBMCs. These receptors all come from a man aged 18 to 29 in good health and CMV-seropositive. The CDR3 runs from the conserved cysteine through the conserved F or W. A D gene is named only where the DNA matches it firmly. For some rows the clone size is stated as once, few or many, or as a class when expanded; others skip it.

14	NA	NA	TRBV6-4	TRBJ2-1	CASSDRPSYNEQFF	TGTGCCAGCAGTGACCGGCCCTCCTACAATGAGCAGTTCTTC
14	NA	NA	TRBV30	TRBJ1-1	CAWYAYEANTEAFF	TGTGCCTGGTATGCATACGAGGCGAACACTGAAGCTTTCTTT
14	TRBD2	NA	TRBV27	TRBJ2-1	CASRGLAGYNEQFF	TGTGCCAGCAGGGGACTAGCTGGTTACAATGAGCAGTTCTTC
15	NA	NA	TRBV28	TRBJ2-7	CASSSPGKGLDEQYF	TGTGCCAGCAGTTCACCCGGGAAGGGCTTGGATGAGCAGTACTTC
14	TRBD1	NA	TRBV7-2	TRBJ2-7	CASSLAAGGYEQYF	TGTGCCAGCAGCTTAGCGGCAGGGGGATACGAGCAGTACTTC
11	NA	NA	TRBV20-1	TRBJ1-1	CSATPGREAFF	TGCAGTGCTACCCCGGGCCGTGAAGCTTTCTTT
13	NA	NA	TRBV2	TRBJ2-3	CASLVGSTDTQYF	TGTGCCAGCCTTGTCGGTAGCACAGATACGCAGTATTTT
13	NA	NA	TRBV29-1	TRBJ1-3	CSVVGVSGNTIYF	TGCAGCGTTGTTGGAGTCTCTGGAAACACCATATATTTT
17	NA	NA	TRBV4-1	TRBJ2-3	CASSQELAEAVTDTQYF	TGCGCCAGCAGCCAAGAGCTAGCCGAAGCAGTCACAGATACGCAGTATTTT
16	NA	NA	TRBV5-4	TRBJ2-1	CASSLASSSSYNEQFF	TGTGCCAGCAGCTTGGCGTCCTCGAGCTCCTACAATGAGCAGTTCTTC
15	NA	NA	TRBV30	TRBJ2-1	CAWSEGQGIHNEQFF	TGTGCCTGGAGTGAGGGTCAGGGGATACACAATGAGCAGTTCTTC
17	NA	NA	TRBV9	TRBJ2-3	CASSVASGALSTDTQYF	TGTGCCAGCAGCGTAGCTTCGGGGGCGCTCAGTACAGATACGCAGTATTTT
14	TRBD1	NA	TRBV6-1	TRBJ1-1	CAISPQGMNTEAFF	TGTGCCATCAGTCCACAGGGGATGAACACTGAAGCTTTCTTT
16	TRBD2	NA	TRBV7-3	TRBJ2-2	CASARLAGGGTGELFF	TGTGCCAGCGCAAGGCTAGCGGGAGGGGGCACCGGGGAGCTGTTTTTT
18	TRBD2	NA	TRBV4-1	TRBJ2-1	CASSQAWGLAGSDNEQFF	TGCGCCAGCAGCCAGGCCTGGGGACTAGCGGGATCAGACAATGAGCAGTTCTTC
13	NA	NA	TRBV6-5	TRBJ1-5	CASSYSISQPQHF	TGTGCCAGCAGTTACTCGATATCTCAGCCCCAGCATTTT
16	NA	NA	TRBV4-3	TRBJ2-1	CASSQDIGEYNNEQFF	TGCGCCAGCAGCCAAGATATCGGGGAGTACAACAATGAGCAGTTCTTC
15	TRBD1	NA	TRBV2	TRBJ2-5	CASRRRAGGLETQYF	TGTGCCAGCAGGAGGAGGGCAGGGGGCTTAGAGACCCAGTACTTC
14	TRBD1	once	TRBV30	TRBJ1-5	CAWSAGQGVRPVDF	TGTGCCTGGAGTGCCGGACAGGGGGTACGGCCAGTGGATTTT
15	NA	NA	TRBV2	TRBJ1-3	CASSEAPRAGNTIYF	TGTGCCAGCAGTGAAGCGCCGAGGGCTGGAAACACCATATATTTT
13	NA	NA	TRBV9	TRBJ2-2	CASSRDPAGELFF	TGTGCCAGCAGTAGGGACCCGGCCGGGGAGCTGTTTTTT
14	NA	NA	TRBV2	TRBJ1-3	CASSARGSGNTIYF	TGTGCCAGCAGTGCCAGGGGTTCTGGAAACACCATATATTTT
18	NA	NA	TRBV28	TRBJ2-1	CASSLYPRGTSSYNEQFF	TGTGCCAGCAGTTTATACCCAAGGGGTACGAGCTCCTACAATGAGCAGTTCTTC
14	NA	many	TRBV6-4	TRBJ2-1	CASSPSPGGHEQFF	TGTGCCAGCAGCCCCAGTCCCGGGGGGCATGAGCAGTTCTTC
14	TRBD1	NA	TRBV5-4	TRBJ1-5	CASSAGQDNQPQHF	TGTGCCAGCAGCGCGGGACAGGACAATCAGCCCCAGCATTTT
13	NA	NA	TRBV6-5	TRBJ1-1	CASSEHTRGEAFF	TGTGCCAGCAGTGAACATACCAGGGGTGAAGCTTTCTTT
15	NA	many	TRBV12-5	TRBJ1-2	CASGLSWDNLYGYTF	TGTGCTAGTGGTTTGAGTTGGGATAACCTCTATGGCTACACCTTC
14	NA	NA	TRBV5-1	TRBJ2-1	CASSLEAVVREQFF	TGCGCCAGCAGCTTGGAAGCGGTGGTTCGTGAGCAGTTCTTC
14	TRBD1	NA	TRBV19	TRBJ1-5	CASTRGLSNQPQHF	TGTGCCAGCACCAGGGGGCTCAGCAATCAGCCCCAGCATTTT
14	NA	NA	TRBV4-1	TRBJ2-7	CASSQAPTGDEQYF	TGCGCCAGCAGCCAAGCCCCGACGGGGGACGAGCAGTACTTC
15	NA	once	TRBV5-1	TRBJ2-1	CASSLYQSGNNEQFF	TGCGCCAGCAGCCTCTACCAAAGCGGAAACAATGAGCAGTTCTTC
12	NA	NA	TRBV28	TRBJ1-5	CAGGDINQPQHF	TGTGCCGGAGGGGACATCAATCAGCCCCAGCATTTT
14	NA	NA	TRBV5-4	TRBJ2-1	CASSSDREGNEQFF	TGTGCCAGCAGCTCGGACAGGGAGGGTAATGAGCAGTTCTTC
15	TRBD2	NA	TRBV19	TRBJ2-1	CASSISGRSYNEQFF	TGTGCCAGTAGTATAAGCGGGAGATCTTACAATGAGCAGTTCTTC
16	NA	NA	TRBV6-1	TRBJ2-2	CASSASPSRNTGELFF	TGTGCCAGCAGTGCAAGTCCTTCAAGGAACACCGGGGAGCTGTTTTTT
13	NA	NA	TRBV2	TRBJ1-1	CASSDRQGPEAFF	TGTGCCAGCAGTGATCGTCAGGGTCCTGAAGCTTTCTTT
15	TRBD1	NA	TRBV6-5	TRBJ2-7	CASSYRQGHSYEQYF	TGTGCCAGCAGTTACAGACAGGGGCACTCCTACGAGCAGTACTTC
15	TRBD2	NA	TRBV2	TRBJ2-3	CASSNRLAGSDTQYF	TGTGCCAGCAGCAACCGACTAGCGGGAAGCGATACGCAGTATTTT
14	NA	once	TRBV18	TRBJ1-1	CASSLAGGDTEAFF	TGTGCCAGCTCCTTAGCCGGGGGGGACACTGAAGCTTTCTTT
15	NA	NA	TRBV28	TRBJ2-7	CASSFLGQGYYEQYF	TGTGCCAGCAGTTTCCTAGGGCAAGGGTACTACGAGCAGTACTTC
17	TRBD2	NA	TRBV4-1	TRBJ2-1	CASSREGLVPSYNEQFF	TGCGCCAGCAGCCGTGAGGGACTAGTTCCTAGTTACAATGAGCAGTTCTTC
13	NA	NA	TRBV4-1	TRBJ2-1	CASSHHPYNEQFF	TGCGCCAGCAGCCATCATCCCTACAATGAGCAGTTCTTC
16	NA	NA	TRBV2	TRBJ2-4	CASSELGGRAKNIQYF	TGTGCCAGCAGTGAGCTCGGGGGAAGGGCAAAAAACATTCAGTACTTC
15	TRBD2	NA	TRBV28	TRBJ2-1	CASSLLAGVHNEQFF	TGTGCCAGCAGTTTGCTAGCGGGAGTCCACAATGAGCAGTTCTTC
17	TRBD2	NA	TRBV5-1	TRBJ2-3	CASSLTGTSGRTDTQYF	TGCGCCAGCAGCTTAACCGGGACTAGCGGGAGAACAGATACGCAGTATTTT
16	NA	NA	TRBV6-1	TRBJ2-3	CASSEYRRGYTDTQYF	TGTGCCAGCAGTGAATATAGGAGGGGATACACAGATACGCAGTATTTT
14	NA	NA	TRBV30	TRBJ2-5	CAWSSLGSVETQYF	TGTGCCTGGAGTTCTCTCGGGAGTGTAGAGACCCAGTACTTC
17	TRBD2	few	TRBV5-4	TRBJ2-5	CASSLGPSGGYQETQYF	TGTGCCAGCAGCTTGGGTCCTAGCGGGGGGTACCAAGAGACCCAGTACTTC
16	NA	NA	TRBV6-5	TRBJ1-4	CASSYSSPNVAEKLFF	TGTGCCAGCAGTTACTCTAGTCCCAACGTGGCGGAAAAACTGTTTTTT
15	TRBD1	NA	TRBV18	TRBJ1-2	CASSPRGQPDYGYTF	TGTGCCAGCTCACCAAGGGGACAGCCCGATTATGGCTACACCTTC
13	NA	NA	TRBV5-1	TRBJ2-1	CASAVAEYNEQFF	TGCGCCTCAGCCGTAGCGGAGTACAATGAGCAGTTCTTC
14	TRBD2	NA	TRBV10-3	TRBJ2-7	CAISWTSGSYEQYF	TGTGCCATCAGTTGGACTAGCGGGAGCTACGAGCAGTACTTC
14	NA	NA	TRBV2	TRBJ1-1	CASRGRTLNTEAFF	TGTGCCAGCAGAGGACGGACCCTGAACACTGAAGCTTTCTTT
15	NA	NA	TRBV6-1	TRBJ1-4	CASSETAPTNEKLFF	TGTGCCAGCAGTGAAACCGCCCCAACTAATGAAAAACTGTTTTTT
13	TRBD2	NA	TRBV18	TRBJ2-5	CASSPGEGRQQYF	TGTGCCAGCTCACCGGGGGAGGGCAGGCAGCAGTACTTC